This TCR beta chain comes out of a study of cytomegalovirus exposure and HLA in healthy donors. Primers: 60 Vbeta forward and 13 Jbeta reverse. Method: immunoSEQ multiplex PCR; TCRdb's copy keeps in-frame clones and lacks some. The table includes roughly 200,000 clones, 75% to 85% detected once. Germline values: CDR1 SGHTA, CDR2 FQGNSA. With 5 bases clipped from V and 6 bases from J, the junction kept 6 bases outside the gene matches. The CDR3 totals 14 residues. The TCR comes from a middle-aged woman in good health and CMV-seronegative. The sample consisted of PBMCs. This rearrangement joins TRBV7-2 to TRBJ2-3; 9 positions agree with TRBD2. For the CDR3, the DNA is TGTGCCAGCAGCCAGAGCGGGAGGTCCGATACGCAGTATTTT. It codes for CASSQSGRSDTQYF.